The text below deals with one T cell receptor beta chain. Its antigen is currently not known. Per-base quality was not reported, and no clone a single base away is much larger than it. These data are taken from a study of T cells in localized non-small cell lung cancer (dated by TCRdb to the early 2020s). General notes on the study: The study analyzed T cell repertoires of 236 early-stage NSCLC patients, comparing tumors and uninvolved tumor-adjacent lungs. The cohort comprised approximately 240 treatment-naïve NSCLC patients with resected, localized lung tumors. The mean age of the NSCLC patients was around 67 years, with 120 to 150 men and 107 women.

At diagnosis, peripheral blood, uninvolved tumor-adjacent lung and tumor were collected and stored as a combination of fresh-frozen and FFPE material. For TCR repertoire profiling, blood samples were analyzed in the form of peripheral blood mononuclear cells. The immunoSEQ Assay was used to sequence TCR beta CDR3 regions from DNA. As for how the authors treated the data: T cell density was computed as TCR beta template counts normalized to usable DNA estimated by amplifying housekeeping genes. Using the preseqR package, richness was estimated by extrapolating to 120,000 templates for tissue samples and 400,000 templates for PBMC samples. Clonality was defined as one minus Pielou's evenness. To identify tissue-enriched TCRs, differential abundance testing was run on productive amino-acid clonotypes with a minimum total count of 5 and an alpha of 0.1. The Jaccard Index and the Morisita Overlap Index were used to measure how much the repertoires overlapped between compartments. GLIPH grouped TCR beta CDR3s together with public tetramer-defined viral CDR3s, and a viral motif had to include at least three viral sequences and show V-gene enrichment. The source is immuneACCESS, and TCRdb retained only in-frame sequences with V and J called. Part of the clones is not carried over; for the studies checked, unresolved V genes explain less than half of this, and the remainder is unexplained. The V and J calls and the clone size are those of that table, but D and trimming were determined from the DNA. The sample contains 52,000 or so clones, just over 85% of them found a single time. Jointly, the top ten make up about a sixth of the sample.

Overall study results and their limits: A median of 57 of the top 100 tumor clones were detected in paired uninvolved adjacent lung, and around 30 of these tumor clones were also found among the top 100 clones of the paired uninvolved adjacent lung. Because multi-region tumor sequencing was not done, intratumor heterogeneity could not be ruled out. Because of the exploratory design, TCR variables were selected using unadjusted p-values without false-discovery rate correction. Longer overall survival was associated with higher T cell density in blood, whereas shorter survival was associated with higher clonality in adjacent lung. The highest T cell clonality was observed in uninvolved tumor-adjacent lung, where clonality exceeded that of tumor, suggesting that antigenic responses were more focused in uninvolved tumor-adjacent lung.

V has 1 base trimmed and J has 2 bases trimmed; junction bases matching no gene number 5. The cysteine opens and the phenylalanine closes a CDR3 of 16 amino acids. Just CDR3 DNA is preserved here, 48 bases in frame from base 1. The germline V gene provides CDR1 LGHNA and CDR2 YSLEER. Sequencing used peripheral blood, obtained before any cancer treatment. The source of this sequence is a male donor at least 60 years old with stage III squamous cell lung carcinoma. The chain is assembled from TRBV4-3 and TRBJ1-2; TRBD1 fits 9 bases in the junction. The DNA sequence is as follows: TGCGCCAGCAGCCAAGGACACAGGGGGCCGAACTATGGCTACACCTTC. Its protein product is CASSQGHRGPNYGYTF.